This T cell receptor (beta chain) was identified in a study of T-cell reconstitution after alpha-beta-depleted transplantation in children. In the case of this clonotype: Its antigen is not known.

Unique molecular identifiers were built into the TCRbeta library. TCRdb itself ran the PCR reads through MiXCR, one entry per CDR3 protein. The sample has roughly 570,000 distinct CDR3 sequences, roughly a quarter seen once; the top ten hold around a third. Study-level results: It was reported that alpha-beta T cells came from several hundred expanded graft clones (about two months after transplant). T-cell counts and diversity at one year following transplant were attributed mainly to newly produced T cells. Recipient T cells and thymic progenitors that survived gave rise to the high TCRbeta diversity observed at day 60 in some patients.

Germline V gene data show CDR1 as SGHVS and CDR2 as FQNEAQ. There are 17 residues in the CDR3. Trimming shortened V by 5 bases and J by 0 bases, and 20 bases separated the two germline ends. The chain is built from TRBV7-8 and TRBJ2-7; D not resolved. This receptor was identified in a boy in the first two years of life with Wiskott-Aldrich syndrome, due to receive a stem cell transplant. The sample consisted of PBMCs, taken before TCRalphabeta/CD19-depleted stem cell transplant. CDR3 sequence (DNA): TGTGCCAGCAGCCGAACCTCGTCACCGACGGTCTCCTACGAGCAGTACTTC. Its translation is CASSRTSSPTVSYEQYF.